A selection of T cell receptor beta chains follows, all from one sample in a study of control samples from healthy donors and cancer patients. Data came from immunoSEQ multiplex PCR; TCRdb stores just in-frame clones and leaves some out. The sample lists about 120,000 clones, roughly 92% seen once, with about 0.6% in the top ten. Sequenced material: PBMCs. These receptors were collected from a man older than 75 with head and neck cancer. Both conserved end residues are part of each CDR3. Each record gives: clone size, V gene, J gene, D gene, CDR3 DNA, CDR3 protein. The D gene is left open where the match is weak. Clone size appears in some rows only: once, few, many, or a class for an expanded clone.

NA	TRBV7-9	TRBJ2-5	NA	TGTGCCAGCAGCTCCCGGGCTTTTCGAGAGACCCAGTACTTC	CASSSRAFRETQYF
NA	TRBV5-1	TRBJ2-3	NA	TGCGCCAGCAGCCCGTCCCAACTAGATACGCAGTATTTT	CASSPSQLDTQYF
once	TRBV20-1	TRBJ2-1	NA	TGCAGTGCCAGTGTTCCGGGAGAAGTAAAGGAGCAGTTCTTC	CSASVPGEVKEQFF
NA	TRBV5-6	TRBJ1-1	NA	TGTGCCAGCAGCTTTAAGGGGGGCACTGAAGCTTTCTTT	CASSFKGGTEAFF
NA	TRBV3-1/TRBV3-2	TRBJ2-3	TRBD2	TGTGCCAGCAGGGAAGGGGCTAGCGGGAGAGCGGATACGCAGTATTTT	CASREGASGRADTQYF
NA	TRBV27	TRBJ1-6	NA	TGTGCCAGCAGTTCGGGGGGGCAAAATTCACCCCTCCACTTT	CASSSGGQNSPLHF
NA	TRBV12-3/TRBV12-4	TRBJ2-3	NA	TGTGCCAGCAGTTTGGAGGCTTATACGCAGTATTTT	CASSLEAYTQYF
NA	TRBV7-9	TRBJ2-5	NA	TGTGCCAGCAGCTTTTTATTACGCCAGGAGACCCAGTACTTC	CASSFLLRQETQYF
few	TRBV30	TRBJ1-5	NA	TGTGCCTGGAACCAGGGCGGGAATCAGCCCCAGCATTTT	CAWNQGGNQPQHF
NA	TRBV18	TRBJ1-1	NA	TGTGCCAGCTCCGACTTAATAGGACAGTTGGGGACTGAAGCTTTCTTT	CASSDLIGQLGTEAFF
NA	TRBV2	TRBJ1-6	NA	TGTGCCAGCAGGGCCTCGTGGGGGAATTCACCCCTCCACTTT	CASRASWGNSPLHF
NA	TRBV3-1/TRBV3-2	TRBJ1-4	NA	TGTGCCAGCAGCCCCGCAAAAAGAGGGTACCGGGAAAAACTGTTTTTT	CASSPAKRGYREKLFF
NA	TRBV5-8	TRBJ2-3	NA	TGTGCCAGCAGCCGGTTCATAGAAGTCCGGGGCACAGATACGCAGTATTTT	CASSRFIEVRGTDTQYF
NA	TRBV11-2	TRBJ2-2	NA	TGTGCCAGCAGCTTACATTCGAGCACCGGGGAGCTGTTTTTT	CASSLHSSTGELFF
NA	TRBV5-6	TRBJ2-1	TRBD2	TGTGCCAGCAGCTTGCCCAGCGGGGGGAGAAATGAGCAGTTCTTC	CASSLPSGGRNEQFF
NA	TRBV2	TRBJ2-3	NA	TGTGCCAGCAGGGGGCTCGGGGAGACGCAGTATTTT	CASRGLGETQYF
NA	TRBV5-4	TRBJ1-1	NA	TGTGCCAGCAGCGCATCACGGGGAGGTGAAGCTTTCTTT	CASSASRGGEAFF
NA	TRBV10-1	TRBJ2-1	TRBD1	TGCGCCAGCAGTGAACCGGGACAGGGGATGAATGAGCAGTTCTTC	CASSEPGQGMNEQFF
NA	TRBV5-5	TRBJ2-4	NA	TGTGCCAGCAGTTGGACAGCTATTCCCTATAAAGAGGTAGCCAAAAACATTCAGTACTTC	CASSWTAIPYKEVAKNIQYF
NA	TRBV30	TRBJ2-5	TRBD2	TGTGCCTGGAGTTGGACTAGCGGGAGTAAAGAGACCCAGTACTTC	CAWSWTSGSKETQYF
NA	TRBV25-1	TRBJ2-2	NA	TGTGCCAGCAGAAGTGCCGGGGAGCTGTTTTTT	CASRSAGELFF
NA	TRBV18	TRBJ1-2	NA	TGTGCCAGCTCACCACCGGGCAGGGGAGATCGCTACACCTTC	CASSPPGRGDRYTF
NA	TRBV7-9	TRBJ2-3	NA	TGTGCCAGCAGCTTCTTGAGTACAGAGAAACTCACAGATACGCAGTATTTT	CASSFLSTEKLTDTQYF
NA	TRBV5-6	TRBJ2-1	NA	TGTGCCAGCAGCTTGGTCGGTTCGGCCAACAATGAGCAGTTCTTC	CASSLVGSANNEQFF
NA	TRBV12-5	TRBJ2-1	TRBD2	TGTGCTAGTGGTTCGGTGACTCGCGGGGGGGATAGCTCCTACAATGAGCAGTTCTTC	CASGSVTRGGDSSYNEQFF
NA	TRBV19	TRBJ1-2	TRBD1	TGTGCCAGTAGTTCTGATCGACAGGGGAACTATGGCTACACCTTC	CASSSDRQGNYGYTF
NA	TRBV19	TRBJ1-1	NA	TGTGCCAGTAGTATATGGAGGGATTCGAACACTGAAGCTTTCTTT	CASSIWRDSNTEAFF
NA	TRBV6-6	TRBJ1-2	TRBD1	TGTGCCAGCAGTTACGGGACAGGGCCAGACTCCTATGGCTACACCTTC	CASSYGTGPDSYGYTF
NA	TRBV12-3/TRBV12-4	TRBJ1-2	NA	TGTGCCAGCAGTTTGACTTATAACTATGGCTACACCTTC	CASSLTYNYGYTF
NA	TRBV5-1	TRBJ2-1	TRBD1	TGCGCCAGCAGCCCAAACAGGGGGAACAATGAGCAGTTCTTC	CASSPNRGNNEQFF